This T cell receptor (beta chain) was retrieved from a study of metastatic and nonmetastatic thyroid tumors. As for the study in general: For malignant and benign thyroid patients, tumor or nodule tissue and blood were the sources whose repertoires were compared.

Per germline, CDR1 LNHNV and CDR2 YYDKDF (reference sequence). V was pared by 0 bases and J by 0 bases, with 8 bases between. The CDR3 is made up of 15 amino acids. This clone occurred many times. Antigen specificity is unknown. In the study's own analysis: Built for papillary thyroid cancer, a distant-metastasis classifier drew on CDR3 differences across clinicopathological groups. TCRdb reprocessed the PCR reads using MiXCR. The V and J calls and clone size come from TCRdb's table, not from the authors' own analysis. This table holds about 27,000 clones, less than 15% found once. Overall study results and limits: Significantly greater TCR beta diversity was reportedly found in malignant thyroid tumors than in benign nodules (in blood and tumor).

Among the patients, none had received any treatment before thyroid surgery. The chain couples TRBV15 to TRBJ1-2; unclear D gene. This sequence was found in a female donor with papillary thyroid cancer or a benign thyroid nodule (not recorded which). Some clones in this sample may be carry-over from other donors' samples. Sequenced input: blood. CDR3 region: CATSRDHSSNYGYTF. The CDR3 region has the DNA TGTGCCACCAGCAGAGATCACAGCTCTAACTATGGCTACACCTTC. Full variable domain (rest looked up from reference TRBV15 and TRBJ1-2): DAMVIQNPRYQVTQFGKPVTLSCSQTLNHNVMYWYQQKSSQAPKLLFHYYDKDFNNEADTPDNFQSRRPNTSFCFLDIRSPGLGDTAMYLCATSRDHSSNYGYTFGSGTRLTVV.